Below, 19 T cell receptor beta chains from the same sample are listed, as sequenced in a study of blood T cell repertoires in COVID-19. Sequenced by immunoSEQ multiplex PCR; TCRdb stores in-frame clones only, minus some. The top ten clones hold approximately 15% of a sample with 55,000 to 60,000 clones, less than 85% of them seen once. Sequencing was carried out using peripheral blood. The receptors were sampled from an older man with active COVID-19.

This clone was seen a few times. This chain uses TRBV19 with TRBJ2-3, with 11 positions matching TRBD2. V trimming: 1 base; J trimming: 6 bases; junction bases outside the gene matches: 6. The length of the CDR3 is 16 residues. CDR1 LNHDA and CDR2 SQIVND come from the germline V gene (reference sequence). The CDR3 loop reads CASSIGGLAARDTQYF. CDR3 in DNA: TGTGCCAGTAGTATAGGGGGACTAGCGGCTAGGGATACGCAGTATTTT.

As DNA, the CDR3 is TGTGCCACCCTCCCCCAGGGTGGCCACGAGCAGTACTTC. It specifies CATLPQGGHEQYF. The rearrangement links TRBV10-3 to TRBJ2-7; D is perhaps TRBD1 (5 bases). CDR1 and CDR2 (germline): ENHRY, SYGVKD. Between the trimmed V and J ends, which lost 10 bases and 5 bases, there was a span of 18 bases. CDR3 size: 13 residues.

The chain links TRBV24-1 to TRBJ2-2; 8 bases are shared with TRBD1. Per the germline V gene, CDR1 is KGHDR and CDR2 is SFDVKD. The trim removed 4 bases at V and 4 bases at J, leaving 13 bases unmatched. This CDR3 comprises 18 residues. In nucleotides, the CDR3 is TGTGCCACCAGTGACCCATCAACCGGGACAGGTCTCACCGGGGAGCTGTTTTTT. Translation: CATSDPSTGTGLTGELFF.

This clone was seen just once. CDR3 residues: CATGRDRGSYEQYF. Here the CDR3 DNA reads TGTGCCACCGGCCGGGACAGGGGGTCCTACGAGCAGTACTTC. This chain links TRBV27 with TRBJ2-7, with TRBD1 identical over 11 bases. The CDR3 is 14 amino acids. CDR1 and CDR2 from the germline V gene are MNHEY and SMNVEV (reference sequence). V trimming: 10 bases; J trimming: 1 base; junction bases outside the gene matches: 6.

This CDR3 is CASSGSSAPGETQYF. CDR3 DNA sequence: TGTGCCAGCAGCGGCTCTAGCGCCCCGGGGGAGACCCAGTACTTC. The chain links TRBV5-4 to TRBJ2-5; D is perhaps TRBD2 (6 bases). Germline V gene lookup returns CDR1 SGHNT and CDR2 YYREEE (reference sequence). V lost 4 bases and J 5 bases, leaving 18 bases between the germline ends. CDR3 size: 15 residues.

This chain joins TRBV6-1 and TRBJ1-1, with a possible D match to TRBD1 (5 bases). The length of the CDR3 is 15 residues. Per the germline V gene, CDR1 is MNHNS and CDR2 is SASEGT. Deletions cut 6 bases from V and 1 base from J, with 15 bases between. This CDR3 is CASSRGGVSNTEAFF. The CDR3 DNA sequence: TGTGCCAGCAGCCGCGGGGGGGTATCGAACACTGAAGCTTTCTTT.

The CDR3, as DNA: TGTGCCAGTAGTGGGCTAGCGTCCTTCTCCTACAATGAGCAGTTCTTC. It specifies CASSGLASFSYNEQFF. The rearrangement links TRBV19 to TRBJ2-1, with D perhaps TRBD2 (6 bases). Germline CDR1 reads LNHDA; CDR2 reads SQIVND (reference sequence). The CDR3 length is 16 residues. V lost 5 bases and J lost 0, with 14 bases in between.

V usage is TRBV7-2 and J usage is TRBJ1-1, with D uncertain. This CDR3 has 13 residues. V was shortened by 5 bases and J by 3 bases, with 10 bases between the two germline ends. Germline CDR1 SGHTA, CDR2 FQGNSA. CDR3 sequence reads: CASSPFRDTEAFF. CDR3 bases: TGTGCCAGCAGCCCTTTCCGGGACACTGAAGCTTTCTTT.

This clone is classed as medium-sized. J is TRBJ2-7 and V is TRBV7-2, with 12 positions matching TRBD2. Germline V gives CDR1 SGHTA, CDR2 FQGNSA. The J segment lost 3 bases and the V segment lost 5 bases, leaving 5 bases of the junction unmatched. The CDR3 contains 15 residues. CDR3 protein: CASSRTSGIVYEQYF. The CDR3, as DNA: TGTGCCAGCAGCAGGACTAGCGGGATCGTCTACGAGCAGTACTTC.

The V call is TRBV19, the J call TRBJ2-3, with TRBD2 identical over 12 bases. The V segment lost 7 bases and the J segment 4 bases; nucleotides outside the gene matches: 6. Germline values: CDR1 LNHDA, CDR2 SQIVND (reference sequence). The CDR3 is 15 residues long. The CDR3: CASKGPSGRADTQYF. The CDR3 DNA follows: TGTGCCAGTAAGGGGCCTAGCGGGAGGGCAGATACGCAGTATTTT.

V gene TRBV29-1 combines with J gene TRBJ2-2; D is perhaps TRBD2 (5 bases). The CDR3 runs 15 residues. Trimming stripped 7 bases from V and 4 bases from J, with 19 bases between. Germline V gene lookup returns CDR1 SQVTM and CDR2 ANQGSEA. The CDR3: CSATRADVGTGELFF. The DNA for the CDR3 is TGCAGCGCCACGAGGGCGGATGTGGGCACCGGGGAGCTGTTTTTT.

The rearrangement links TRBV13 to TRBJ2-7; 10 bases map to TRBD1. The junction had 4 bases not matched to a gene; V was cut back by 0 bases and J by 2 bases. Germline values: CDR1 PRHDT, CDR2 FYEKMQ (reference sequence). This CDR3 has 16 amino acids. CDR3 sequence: CASSLGPGTGAYEQYF. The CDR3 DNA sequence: TGTGCCAGCAGCTTAGGCCCCGGGACAGGGGCCTACGAGCAGTACTTC.

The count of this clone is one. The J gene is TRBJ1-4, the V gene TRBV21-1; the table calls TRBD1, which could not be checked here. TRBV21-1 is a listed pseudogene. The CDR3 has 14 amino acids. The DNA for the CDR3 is TGTGCCAGCAGCCTTGGACAGGGGGATGAAAAACTGTTTTTT. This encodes CASSLGQGDEKLFF.

CDR3 DNA: TGCAGCGTTGAAGATCCGGGACAGGGACGTCGCTACACCTTC. It is translated as CSVEDPGQGRRYTF. The chain couples TRBV29-1 to TRBJ1-2; 9 nucleotides match TRBD1. V was clipped by 0 bases and J by 9 bases; unmatched bases: 8. Per the germline V gene, CDR1 is SQVTM and CDR2 is ANQGSEA. The CDR3 loop spans 14 amino acids.

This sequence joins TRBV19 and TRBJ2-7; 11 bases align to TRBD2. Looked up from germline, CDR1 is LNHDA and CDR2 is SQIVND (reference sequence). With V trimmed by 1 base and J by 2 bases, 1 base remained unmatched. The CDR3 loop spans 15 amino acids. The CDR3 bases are TGTGCCAGTAGTATAGTAGCGGGAGGGCCCTACGAGCAGTACTTC. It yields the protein CASSIVAGGPYEQYF.

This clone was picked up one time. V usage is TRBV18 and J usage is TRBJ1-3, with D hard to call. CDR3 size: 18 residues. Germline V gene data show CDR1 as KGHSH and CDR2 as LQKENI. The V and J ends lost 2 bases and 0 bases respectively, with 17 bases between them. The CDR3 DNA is TGTGCCAGCTCACCAAGTACGTCTAGGAGAACCTCTGGAAACACCATATATTTT. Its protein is CASSPSTSRRTSGNTIYF.

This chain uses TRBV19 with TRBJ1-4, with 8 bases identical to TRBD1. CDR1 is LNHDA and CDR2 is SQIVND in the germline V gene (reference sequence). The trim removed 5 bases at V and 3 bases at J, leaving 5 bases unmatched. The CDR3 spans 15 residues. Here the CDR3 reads CASSARDRSNEKLFF. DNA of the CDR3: TGTGCCAGTAGTGCCCGGGACAGGTCTAATGAAAAACTGTTTTTT.

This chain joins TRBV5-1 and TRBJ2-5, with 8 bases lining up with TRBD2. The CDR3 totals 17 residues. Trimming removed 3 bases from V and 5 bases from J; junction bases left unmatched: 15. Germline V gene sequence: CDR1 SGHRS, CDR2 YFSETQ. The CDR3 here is CASSSGASRGGEETQYF. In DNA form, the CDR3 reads TGCGCCAGCAGCTCAGGTGCTTCACGGGGGGGCGAGGAGACCCAGTACTTC.

The CDR3 nucleotides read TGTGCCAGCAGTGGGGGGACAGTAAACACTGAAGCTTTCTTT. It translates to CASSGGTVNTEAFF. The chain employs TRBV28 and TRBJ1-1; 7 nucleotides match TRBD1. This CDR3 comprises 14 residues. Germline CDR1 is MDHEN and CDR2 is SYDVKM. The trim removed 5 bases at V and 2 bases at J, leaving 5 bases unmatched.